The next 17 T cell receptor beta chains were all read from a single sample in a study of blood T cell repertoires in COVID-19. Clones were read by immunoSEQ multiplex PCR, and TCRdb kept only the in-frame ones, dropping some. The profile covers about 120,000 clones, with roughly 84% appearing a single time and approximately 3.5% taken by the ten largest. Sequencing was performed on PBMCs or T cells enriched from blood (not recorded which). These receptors were taken from a woman aged 25 to 39 who had recovered from COVID-19.

The chain recombines TRBV28 with TRBJ1-6; 9 nucleotides agree with TRBD1. The CDR3 spans 15 residues. The germline V gene encodes CDR1 MDHEN and CDR2 SYDVKM. Unmatched junction bases numbered 10, after V lost 2 bases and J lost 14 bases. CDR3 sequence (DNA): TGTGCCAGCAGTTTACTGGGACAGGGCTCAGCGACCCTCCACTTT. Translation gives CASSLLGQGSATLHF. The complete variable domain, with remaining parts taken from reference TRBV28 and TRBJ1-6, reads DVKVTQSSRYLVKRTGEKVFLECVQDMDHENMFWYRQDPGLGLRLIYFSYDVKMKEKGDIPEGYSVSREKKERFSLILESASTNQTSMYLCASSLLGQGSATLHFGNGTRLTVT.

V usage is TRBV3-1 (or the pseudogene TRBV3-2) and J usage is TRBJ2-7; TRBD1 matches 9 bases. The trim removed 5 bases at V and 1 base at J, leaving 9 bases unmatched. The CDR3 consists of 16 residues. Germline V gene lookup returns CDR1 LGHDT and CDR2 YNNKEL (reference sequence). CDR3: CASSTGTGIGSYEQYF. CDR3 nucleotides: TGTGCCAGCAGCACGGGGACAGGGATCGGGTCCTACGAGCAGTACTTC.

CDR3: CSARLAEYNEQFF. DNA of the CDR3: TGCAGCGCCAGACTAGCGGAGTACAATGAGCAGTTCTTC. The chain joins TRBV29-1 to TRBJ2-1, with 9 bases matching TRBD2. Trimming took 7 bases from V and 4 from J; bases not matched to a gene: 5. The CDR3 consists of 13 residues. Germline CDR1 SQVTM, CDR2 ANQGSEA.

This clone was seen just once. This chain connects TRBV15 to TRBJ1-5, with 9 bases identical to TRBD1. This CDR3 has 16 amino acids. Germline CDR1 and CDR2: LNHNV and YYDKDF (reference sequence). After removal of 3 bases from V and 2 bases from J, the junction contained 5 bases not matched to a gene. The CDR3 here is CATSRTRTGGNQPQHF. The CDR3 DNA sequence: TGTGCCACCAGCAGGACCCGGACAGGGGGCAATCAGCCCCAGCATTTT.

The V gene is TRBV13, the J gene TRBJ2-1, with TRBD2 identical over 16 bases. Germline trimming cut 5 bases from V and 4 bases from J; bases unmatched to any gene: 11. This CDR3 is 19 amino acids long. Germline V gene data show CDR1 as PRHDT and CDR2 as FYEKMQ (reference sequence). The CDR3 sequence: CASSERPGLAGGPYNEQFF. CDR3 bases: TGTGCCAGCAGCGAGCGGCCGGGACTAGCGGGAGGGCCATACAATGAGCAGTTCTTC.

This chain joins TRBV4-1 and TRBJ2-7, with D possibly being TRBD1 (6 bases). V was pared by 5 bases and J by 1 base, with 21 bases between. This CDR3 has 17 residues. Per germline, CDR1 MGHRA and CDR2 YSYEKL. CDR3 protein: CASSDTLTGKRSYEQYF. In DNA form, the CDR3 reads TGCGCCAGCAGCGATACCTTGACAGGCAAGAGGTCCTACGAGCAGTACTTC.

This sequence joins TRBV9 and TRBJ1-1; D is possibly TRBD1 (6 bases). The germline V gene encodes CDR1 SGDLS and CDR2 YYNGEE. CDR3 length equals 15 residues. The V and J ends lost 3 bases and 2 bases respectively, with 14 bases between them. The CDR3 reads CASSAPGTPNTEAFF. DNA for the CDR3: TGTGCCAGCAGCGCACCCGGGACACCTAACACTGAAGCTTTCTTT.

V is TRBV27 and J is TRBJ1-6, with unresolved D. The CDR3 length is 14 residues. Germline loops: CDR1 MNHEY, CDR2 SMNVEV (reference sequence). Between the trimmed V and J ends, which lost 8 bases and 7 bases, there was a span of 15 bases. For the CDR3, the DNA is TGTGCCAGCTCCGTAGGGCCGGGGAATTCACCCCTCCACTTT. Its translation is CASSVGPGNSPLHF.

This clone was observed at least ten times. The chain carries TRBV7-9 and TRBJ2-3; TRBD2 matches 9 bases. Germline V gene data show CDR1 as SEHNR and CDR2 as FQNEAQ (reference sequence). The V and J ends lost 2 bases and 11 bases, in that order; junction bases with no gene match: 11. The CDR3 covers 15 residues. DNA of the CDR3: TGTGCCAGCAGCTTACGGGAGCGGGGGGTTGTTGGGCAGTATTTT. Residues: CASSLRERGVVGQYF.

This chain connects TRBV2 to TRBJ2-1; 9 nucleotides align to TRBD2. Trimming removed 6 bases from V and 1 base from J; junction bases left unmatched: 7. CDR1 and CDR2 from the germline V gene are SNHLY and FYNNEI. This CDR3 is built from 16 residues. The CDR3 here is CASSLLREGSYNEQFF. The CDR3 DNA follows: TGTGCCAGCAGCCTATTGCGGGAGGGGTCCTACAATGAGCAGTTCTTC.

The chain recombines TRBV24-1 with TRBJ2-7, with D perhaps matching TRBD1 (6 bases). Germline V gives CDR1 KGHDR, CDR2 SFDVKD. The CDR3 covers 17 residues. The germline V and J ends were trimmed by 2 bases and 0 bases, with 16 bases remaining between them. The DNA of the CDR3 is TGTGCCACCAGTGATTCCCAGGGGTGGGGAAGCTCCTACGAGCAGTACTTC. This translates into CATSDSQGWGSSYEQYF.

This chain joins TRBV19 and TRBJ2-5; 8 bases are shared with TRBD2. The junction had 10 bases not matched to a gene; V was cut back by 3 bases and J by 1 base. The germline V gene encodes CDR1 LNHDA and CDR2 SQIVND (reference sequence). The CDR3 consists of 17 residues. As DNA, the CDR3 is TGTGCCAGTAGTATTACTAGCGGAGGACCCTTCCAAGAGACCCAGTACTTC. Protein: CASSITSGGPFQETQYF.

This clone was seen just once. The chain links TRBV21-1 to TRBJ2-5; the table's D call, TRBD1, was not checked against the DNA. TRBV21-1 is annotated as a pseudogene. The CDR3 runs to 15 residues. The CDR3 DNA is TGTGCCAGCCGTACAACCCAACAGCTCCAAGAGACCCAGTACTTC. Protein sequence: CASRTTQQLQETQYF.

CDR3 amino acids: CASSLSGTSGVGYEQYF. CDR3 sequence (DNA): TGTGCCAGCAGCTTATCCGGGACTAGCGGGGTAGGCTACGAGCAGTACTTC. The genes are TRBV11-2 and TRBJ2-7; 13 bases match TRBD2. The CDR3 is 17 amino acids. CDR1 is SGHAT, CDR2 FQNNGV, per germline. J gave up 3 bases and V 2 bases, and 7 bases lay outside the gene matches.

This rearrangement joins TRBV12-5 to TRBJ2-1, with TRBD2 matching over 7 bases. With 4 bases clipped from V and 7 bases from J, the junction kept 7 bases outside the gene matches. Germline CDR1 and CDR2: LGHNT and FRNRAP. The CDR3 extends over 14 amino acids. The CDR3 sequence: CASGSTGTKNEQFF. DNA of the CDR3: TGTGCTAGTGGTTCAACCGGGACTAAAAATGAGCAGTTCTTC. The whole variable domain, filled in from reference TRBV12-5 and TRBJ2-1, reads DARVTQTPRHKVTEMGQEVTMRCQPILGHNTVFWYRQTMMQGLELLAYFRNRAPLDDSGMPKDRFSAEMPDATLATLKIQPSEPRDSAVYFCASGSTGTKNEQFFGPGTRLTVL.

The CDR3 DNA reads TGTGCCACCAGCAGAGAACAGGGGGCCTCTAATGAAAAACTGTTTTTT. Translation gives CATSREQGASNEKLFF. The V and J genes are TRBV15 and TRBJ1-4; 9 bases agree with TRBD1. Per germline, CDR1 LNHNV and CDR2 YYDKDF (reference sequence). CDR3 length: 16 residues. V trimming: 0 bases; J trimming: 3 bases; junction bases outside the gene matches: 2.

This clone was counted a single time. The CDR3 region has the DNA TGTGCCAGCAGTGAAGCGCTTCGTGGCTTCGCCTACGAGCAGTACTTC. It specifies CASSEALRGFAYEQYF. The V gene is TRBV2, the J gene TRBJ2-7; D remains ambiguous. V was clipped by 0 bases and J by 2 bases, with 14 bases between them. Germline V lookup: CDR1 SNHLY, CDR2 FYNNEI. The CDR3 contains 16 residues.